Below, 26 T cell receptor beta chains from the same sample are listed, as sequenced in a study of CD8 T cells in ankylosing spondylitis (dated by TCRdb to 2016 to 2017). Results and caveats for the whole study, not just this receptor: A TCR beta motif of eight highly homologous amino acid variants appeared characteristic of blood from ankylosing spondylitis patients.

No antigen has been assigned to these receptors. Library generation was performed with 5' RACE. Instrument used: Illumina HiSeq 2500. The public reads were reprocessed in TCRdb via fastp at Q25 and MiXCR, keeping in-frame beta chains. Every entry covers one CDR3 protein and lists the most common genes and DNA from its rows. Across this sample there are about 220,000 distinct CDR3 sequences, with about 6.7% seen only once. Of the sample, 13% to 15% falls within the top ten clones. Sequenced: blood, either unsorted or a sorted T cell fraction (not recorded which). Receptors originate from a male donor with ankylosing spondylitis.

This clonotype was counted ten times or more. V is TRBV15 and J is TRBJ1-1; D uncertain. Germline V gene lookup returns CDR1 LNHNV and CDR2 YYDKDF (reference sequence). V was shortened by 5 bases and J by 4 bases, with 11 bases between the two germline ends. This CDR3 spans 13 amino acids. This chain's CDR3 is CATSPDLVTEAFF. CDR3 sequence (DNA): TGTGCCACCAGCCCCGACCTTGTCACTGAAGCTTTCTTT.

At least ten counts were recorded for this clonotype. The rearrangement joins TRBV20-1 to TRBJ2-5; 10 nucleotides agree with TRBD1. From germline, CDR1 is DFQATT and CDR2 SNEGSKA (reference sequence). This CDR3 is built from 20 residues. V was pared by 0 bases and J by 2 bases, with 18 bases of the junction left unmatched. CDR3 sequence (DNA): TGCAGTGCTAGAGATCCAGGAGGGTGGGTTTCGGGACAGGGGCAAGAGACCCAGTACTTC. Translating gives CSARDPGGWVSGQGQETQYF.

This clonotype showed up just a few times. The J gene is TRBJ2-7, the V gene TRBV9; no definite D call. This CDR3 has 14 amino acids. V dropped 1 base and J dropped 6 bases, with 14 bases sitting between them. CDR1 and CDR2 (germline): SGDLS, YYNGEE. This CDR3 is CASSVKGSGGEQYF. The CDR3 DNA sequence: TGTGCCAGCAGCGTAAAGGGATCAGGTGGCGAGCAGTACTTC.

This clonotype was seen ten or more times. CDR3 loop: CASSPGLDSGETQYF. CDR3 nucleotide sequence: TGTGCCAGCAGCCCGGGACTAGACAGCGGGGAGACCCAGTACTTC. The genes are TRBV12-3 or TRBV12-4 and TRBJ2-5, with 8 positions matching TRBD2. V dropped 6 bases and J dropped 5; count of bases not matched to a gene: 11. CDR3 length: 15 amino acids.

This clonotype was observed at least ten times. The chain is built from TRBV4-3 and TRBJ1-1; TRBD1 might be the D (5 bases). The germline V gene has CDR1 LGHNA and CDR2 YSLEER. The CDR3 spans 15 residues. Trimming shortened V by 0 bases and J by 0 bases, and 8 bases separated the two germline ends. The DNA of the CDR3 is TGCGCCAGCAGCCAAGATCAGGGAATGAACACTGAAGCTTTCTTT. Translation gives CASSQDQGMNTEAFF.

This clonotype has a count of ten or more. In nucleotides, the CDR3 is TGTGCCAGCAGTTCCTACAGAAATTTGAAAGAAAAACTGTTTTTT. As protein: CASSSYRNLKEKLFF. V usage is TRBV27 and J usage is TRBJ1-4; D uncertain. The CDR3 is 15 amino acids. Germline V gene lookup returns CDR1 MNHEY and CDR2 SMNVEV (reference sequence). The germline V and J ends were trimmed by 4 bases and 8 bases, with 17 bases remaining between them.

The rearrangement links TRBV11-2 to TRBJ2-2, with 13 nucleotides matching TRBD2. Looked up from germline, CDR1 is SGHAT and CDR2 is FQNNGV. The CDR3 runs 13 residues. The J segment lost 8 bases and the V segment lost 8 bases, leaving 2 bases of the junction unmatched. CDR3 coding DNA: TGTGCCAGCCGGACTAGCGGGAGAGGGGAGCTGTTTTTT. Translated: CASRTSGRGELFF.

The V and J genes are TRBV12-3 or TRBV12-4 and TRBJ2-4; 7 bases map to TRBD2. Trimming cost V 2 bases and J 8 bases; bases outside gene matches: 6. This CDR3 contains 14 residues. The CDR3 is CASSLRDLADIQYF. Here the CDR3 DNA reads TGTGCCAGCAGTTTAAGGGACCTAGCGGACATTCAGTACTTC.

This clonotype came up many times. The chain has TRBV7-9 and TRBJ1-1; TRBD1 aligns across 9 bases. Germline CDR1 reads SEHNR; CDR2 reads FQNEAQ (reference sequence). This CDR3 spans 16 amino acids. J gave up 5 bases and V 0 bases, and 7 bases lay outside the gene matches. CDR3 bases: TGTGCCAGCAGCTTAGCCCCTACAGGGGGCATAACTGAAGCTTTCTTT. Its translation: CASSLAPTGGITEAFF.

This clonotype was seen repeatedly, ten times or more. The chain carries TRBV6-2 or TRBV6-3 and TRBJ1-5; tentative D call: TRBD1 (6 bases). From germline, CDR1 is MNHEY and CDR2 SVGEGT. CDR3 size: 13 residues. V was pared by 6 bases and J by 14 bases, with 20 bases between. The CDR3 loop reads CASSLFPRTEEHF. CDR3 sequence (DNA): TGTGCCAGCAGCCTGTTTCCGAGGACAGAGGAGCATTTT.

This clonotype was found a few times. The V call is TRBV9, the J call TRBJ2-1; 14 bases agree with TRBD2. This CDR3 is 16 amino acids long. CDR1 and CDR2 (germline): SGDLS, YYNGEE. The V segment lost 3 bases and the J segment 6 bases; nucleotides outside the gene matches: 5. CDR3 residues: CASSASGLAGANEQFF. In DNA, the CDR3 is TGTGCCAGCAGCGCCTCGGGACTAGCGGGGGCCAATGAGCAGTTCTTC.

This clonotype occurred a few times. For the CDR3, the DNA is TGTGCCAGCAGTTTACCCCAGGGACCGACGAATCAAGAGACCCAGTACTTC. Amino acid sequence: CASSLPQGPTNQETQYF. The chain combines TRBV28 with TRBJ2-5; D assignment may be TRBD1 or TRBD2 (5 bases each). V lost 2 bases to trimming and J lost 2 bases, with 18 bases between them. The CDR3 is made up of 17 amino acids. Germline CDR1 and CDR2: MDHEN and SYDVKM.

This clonotype was recorded at least ten times. V gene TRBV9 combines with J gene TRBJ1-1; TRBD1 matches at 8 bases. V shed 4 bases and J 5 bases; nucleotides not matched to a gene: 4. The CDR3 is made up of 13 amino acids. In germline, CDR1 is SGDLS, CDR2 YYNGEE. The CDR3 nucleotides are TGTGCCAGCAGCTTGGACAGGGTGACTGAAGCTTTCTTT. Translation gives CASSLDRVTEAFF.

This chain joins TRBV7-9 and TRBJ2-2, with D perhaps given as TRBD1 or TRBD2 (6 bases each). This CDR3 contains 15 residues. The V and J ends lost 11 bases and 3 bases respectively, with 19 bases between them. CDR1 is SEHNR, CDR2 FQNEAQ, per germline (reference sequence). The CDR3 region is CAPSWGARDTGELFF. DNA for the CDR3: TGTGCCCCCAGCTGGGGGGCCAGAGACACCGGGGAGCTGTTTTTT. Filled out from reference TRBV7-9 and TRBJ2-2, the complete variable domain reads DTGVSQNPRHKITKRGQNVTFRCDPISEHNRLYWYRQTLGQGPEFLTYFQNEAQLEKSRLLSDRFSAERPKGSFSTLEIQRTEQGDSAMYLCAPSWGARDTGELFFGEGSRLTVL.

This clonotype was detected only a few times. The V call is TRBV16, the J call TRBJ1-6, with D perhaps matching TRBD1 (5 bases). The CDR3 runs to 15 residues. Germline loops: CDR1 KGHSY, CDR2 FQNENV. V lost 4 bases, J lost 5 bases, and 12 bases lay in between. In DNA form, the CDR3 reads TGTGCCAGCAGCCTGGAGGGGACCCATAATTCACCCCTCCACTTT. This gives the protein CASSLEGTHNSPLHF.

There are many counts of this clonotype. The J gene is TRBJ1-1, the V gene TRBV2; D is ambiguous. The CDR3 has 16 residues. Germline assignment: CDR1 SNHLY and CDR2 FYNNEI. V lost 1 base and J 4 bases, leaving 16 bases between the germline ends. Here the CDR3 DNA reads TGTGCCAGCAGTGAAGAAGGCCCCTCGTCCGGCACTGAAGCTTTCTTT. Translation: CASSEEGPSSGTEAFF.

This clonotype has only a few counts. The V and J genes are TRBV6-5 and TRBJ2-3; D possibly matches TRBD1 or TRBD2 (5 bases each). Trimming removed 2 bases at V and 2 bases at J, with 17 bases between. CDR3 size: 17 residues. Germline CDR1 MNHEY, CDR2 SVGAGI. This CDR3 reads CASSYTRDGENTDTQYF. In nucleotides, the CDR3 is TGTGCCAGCAGTTACACCCGGGACGGGGAGAACACAGATACGCAGTATTTT.

In this sample, this clonotype turned up many times. The CDR3 loop reads CASSLRGSGTDTQYF. The CDR3 region has the DNA TGTGCCAGCAGTTTAAGGGGTTCGGGGACAGATACGCAGTATTTT. The gene calls are TRBV28 and TRBJ2-3; the D call may be TRBD1 or TRBD2 (5 bases each). Trimming removed 2 bases from V and 3 bases from J, with 12 bases in between. The CDR3 totals 15 residues. Germline loops: CDR1 MDHEN, CDR2 SYDVKM.

This clonotype has ten or more counts. The chain couples TRBV5-1 to TRBJ2-3, with TRBD2 matching over 13 bases. The V gene end was trimmed by 1 base and the J gene end by 6 bases; junction bases not matched to a gene: 2. Germline values: CDR1 SGHRS, CDR2 YFSETQ. The CDR3 consists of 15 residues. CDR3 sequence reads: CASSLTTSGRDTQYF. In DNA form, the CDR3 reads TGCGCCAGCAGCTTGACGACTAGCGGGAGGGATACGCAGTATTTT.

This clonotype was detected many times. The rearrangement links TRBV15 to TRBJ2-2; D is ambiguous. The CDR3 contains 14 residues. V lost 3 bases, J lost 2 bases, and 7 bases lay in between. Germline CDR1 and CDR2: LNHNV and YYDKDF (reference sequence). CDR3 nucleotide sequence: TGTGCCACCAGCAGCGTCAGAAACACCGGGGAGCTGTTTTTT. The encoded protein is CATSSVRNTGELFF.

This clonotype was counted many times. The chain combines TRBV4-1 with TRBJ2-2; D gene uncertain. V lost 1 base, J lost 8 bases, and 8 bases lay in between. Looked up from germline, CDR1 is MGHRA and CDR2 is YSYEKL. The CDR3 covers 13 residues. The CDR3 is CASSQVGLGELFF. The DNA for the CDR3 is TGCGCCAGCAGCCAAGTAGGCTTAGGGGAGCTGTTTTTT.

The V gene is TRBV29-1, the J gene TRBJ2-2; perhaps TRBD2 as D (5 bases). The V gene lost 1 base and the J gene lost 9 bases, with 18 bases spanning the gap. Germline-derived CDR1 and CDR2 are SQVTM and ANQGSEA. The CDR3 contains 15 residues. Here the CDR3 reads CSVEAWVRVRRELFF. DNA of the CDR3: TGCAGCGTTGAAGCCTGGGTGAGGGTACGCCGGGAGCTGTTTTTT.

This clonotype was seen a handful of times. The chain combines TRBV27 with TRBJ2-1; D may correspond to TRBD1 or TRBD2 (6 bases each). With 3 bases removed from V and 7 bases from J, the gap between germline ends came to 13 bases. This CDR3 region has 14 residues. CDR1 and CDR2 (germline): MNHEY, SMNVEV (reference sequence). The CDR3 DNA reads as TGTGCCAGCAGTTTTGGGGGGCCGGGGAATGAGCAGTTCTTC. It yields the protein CASSFGGPGNEQFF.

This clonotype showed up many times. The chain links TRBV7-8 to TRBJ2-1; TRBD2 matches 7 bases. From germline, CDR1 is SGHVS and CDR2 FQNEAQ. V lost 10 bases to trimming and J lost 7 bases; unmatched junction nucleotides: 4. This CDR3 region has 11 residues. Here the CDR3 reads CAIRGVNEQFF. In DNA, the CDR3 is TGTGCCATCCGGGGGGTGAATGAGCAGTTCTTC.

The rearrangement uses TRBV7-9 and TRBJ2-1; 9 nucleotides agree with TRBD2. Germline loops: CDR1 SEHNR, CDR2 FQNEAQ (reference sequence). The J segment lost 0 bases and the V segment lost 5 bases, leaving 5 bases of the junction unmatched. The CDR3 sequence is 16 residues long. In DNA form, the CDR3 reads TGTGCCAGCAGCACCCGTAGCGGGAGCTCCTACAATGAGCAGTTCTTC. Its protein is CASSTRSGSSYNEQFF.

This clonotype was seen many times. The J gene is TRBJ1-2, the V gene TRBV20-1, with D tentatively TRBD1 (6 bases). This CDR3 has 13 residues. From germline, CDR1 is DFQATT and CDR2 SNEGSKA (reference sequence). Trimming stripped 6 bases from V and 5 bases from J, with 16 bases between. CDR3 sequence: CSAGQSDPYGYTF. CDR3 nucleotide sequence: TGCAGTGCCGGACAGTCGGACCCTTATGGCTACACCTTC.